The 7 T cell receptor beta chains given below trace back to one sample, sequenced in a study of blood T cell repertoires in COVID-19. Using immunoSEQ multiplex PCR, the repertoire was profiled, and TCRdb retains in-frame clones only, with some absent. The sample holds roughly 350,000 clones; around 91% are singletons and the top ten take roughly 3.3%. Sequencing input: peripheral blood. The receptors stem from a woman between 18 and 30 years old who had recovered from COVID-19.

The V gene is TRBV7-2, the J gene TRBJ2-3; 12 bases match TRBD2. The CDR3 consists of 16 residues. Per the germline V gene, CDR1 is SGHTA and CDR2 is FQGNSA. The trim removed 4 bases at V and 3 bases at J, leaving 5 bases unmatched. The CDR3 DNA reads as TGTGCCAGCAGCTCACGGACTAGCGGGATGACAGATACGCAGTATTTT. Encoded protein: CASSSRTSGMTDTQYF.

The chain recombines TRBV24-1 with TRBJ1-1, with D tentatively TRBD1 (6 bases). Germline values: CDR1 KGHDR, CDR2 SFDVKD. V was cut by 12 bases and J by 5 bases, with 18 bases left in between. This CDR3 contains 13 residues. As DNA, the CDR3 is TGTGCCGTAACATCAGGGGTTCTTACTGAAGCTTTCTTT. Amino acids: CAVTSGVLTEAFF.

V usage is TRBV10-3 and J usage is TRBJ1-2, with 8 bases aligning to TRBD1. Germline V gene data show CDR1 as ENHRY and CDR2 as SYGVKD. V gave up 6 bases and J gave up 8 bases; unmatched junction bases: 5. The CDR3 covers 12 residues. CDR3 bases: TGTGCCATCAGCTCAGACAGGGGCGGCTACACCTTC. Translating gives CAISSDRGGYTF.

The chain carries TRBV5-4 and TRBJ2-5, with D possibly matching TRBD2 (5 bases). Trimming took 3 bases from V and 7 from J, leaving 16 bases between them. The CDR3 consists of 14 residues. CDR1 and CDR2 from the germline V gene are SGHNT and YYREEE (reference sequence). The CDR3 DNA reads as TGTGCCAGCAGCTCTGAGCGGACCAGGAGGACCCAGTACTTC. It is translated as CASSSERTRRTQYF.

The chain recombines TRBV25-1 with TRBJ1-1; possibly TRBD1 for D (6 bases). This CDR3 is built from 18 residues. CDR1 and CDR2 from the germline V gene are MGHDK and SYGVNS. Deletions cut 2 bases from V and 0 bases from J, with 19 bases between. CDR3 DNA: TGTGCCAGCAGTGAAGACGGTACAGGGTGGCTAGTGAACACTGAAGCTTTCTTT. Encoded protein: CASSEDGTGWLVNTEAFF.

This chain joins TRBV6-5 and TRBJ1-4, with 7 bases identical to TRBD1. This CDR3 region has 14 residues. Germline lookup yields CDR1 MNHEY and CDR2 SVGAGI. Unmatched junction bases numbered 6, after V lost 6 bases and J lost 5 bases. The CDR3 protein is CASRQGQRNEKLFF. DNA of the CDR3: TGTGCCAGCAGGCAGGGACAGAGAAATGAAAAACTGTTTTTT.

The chain links TRBV5-1 to TRBJ2-1; 7 positions agree with TRBD2. The CDR3 is 13 residues long. Per the germline V gene, CDR1 is SGHRS and CDR2 is YFSETQ. V dropped 8 bases and J dropped 0; count of bases not matched to a gene: 2. The CDR3 region is CASSSGSYNEQFF. The CDR3 bases are TGCGCCAGTTCTAGCGGCTCCTACAATGAGCAGTTCTTC.